This T cell receptor beta chain was captured in a study of T cell responses to AZD1222 COVID-19 vaccine. Notes on the study in general: Two AZD1222 administrations were followed by greater Spike-specific TCR breadth and depth. Without day 14 samples, only post-peak T cell repertoires were studied.

Sequenced by immunoSEQ multiplex PCR; TCRdb stores in-frame clones only, minus some. The sample yields over 150,000 clones, about 85% seen once. This CDR3 has 13 residues. Between the trimmed V and J ends, which lost 3 bases and 1 base, there was a span of 6 bases. CDR1 and CDR2 from the germline V gene are SGHAT and FQNNGV. Of note for this clone: What it binds is unknown.

This chain links TRBV11-2 with TRBJ1-1; D gene unclear. The sequence was collected from an adult in good health. Sequencing used peripheral blood, obtained on day 0 of AZD1222 vaccination. CDR3 coding DNA: TGTGCCAGCAGCTTTGGTGGGAACACTGAAGCTTTCTTT. Translating it yields CASSFGGNTEAFF.